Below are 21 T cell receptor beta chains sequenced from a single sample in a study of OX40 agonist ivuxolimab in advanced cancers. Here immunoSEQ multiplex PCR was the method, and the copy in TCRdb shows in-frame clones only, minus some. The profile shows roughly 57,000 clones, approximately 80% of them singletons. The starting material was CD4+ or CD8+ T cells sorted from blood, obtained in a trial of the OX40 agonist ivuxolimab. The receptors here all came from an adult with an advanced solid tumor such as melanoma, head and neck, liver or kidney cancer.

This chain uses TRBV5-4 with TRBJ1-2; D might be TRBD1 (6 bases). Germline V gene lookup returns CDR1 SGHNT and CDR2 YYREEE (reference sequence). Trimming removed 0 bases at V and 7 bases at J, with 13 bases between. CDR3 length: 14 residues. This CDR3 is CASSLASGARGYTF. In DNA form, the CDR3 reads TGTGCCAGCAGCTTGGCCTCGGGGGCACGTGGCTACACCTTC.

The CDR3 loop is CSVEPGAGRGETQYF. DNA of the CDR3: TGCAGCGTTGAGCCGGGCGCTGGGAGGGGAGAGACCCAGTACTTC. The genes are TRBV29-1 and TRBJ2-5, with TRBD2 matching 7 bases. Germline CDR1 reads SQVTM; CDR2 reads ANQGSEA. CDR3 length: 15 residues. With V trimmed by 3 bases and J by 4 bases, 11 bases remained unmatched.

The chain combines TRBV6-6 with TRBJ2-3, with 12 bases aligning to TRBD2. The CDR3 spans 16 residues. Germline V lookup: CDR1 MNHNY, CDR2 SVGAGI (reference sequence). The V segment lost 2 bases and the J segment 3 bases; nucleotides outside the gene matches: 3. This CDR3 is CASSYGLAGGTDTQYF. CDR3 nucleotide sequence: TGTGCCAGCAGTTACGGGCTAGCGGGGGGGACAGATACGCAGTATTTT.

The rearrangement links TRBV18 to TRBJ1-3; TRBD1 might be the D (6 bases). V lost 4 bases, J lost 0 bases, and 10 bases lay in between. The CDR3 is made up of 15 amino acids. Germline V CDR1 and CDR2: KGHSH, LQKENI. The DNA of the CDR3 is TGTGCCAGCTCACTAGGGACAAACTCTGGAAACACCATATATTTT. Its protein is CASSLGTNSGNTIYF.

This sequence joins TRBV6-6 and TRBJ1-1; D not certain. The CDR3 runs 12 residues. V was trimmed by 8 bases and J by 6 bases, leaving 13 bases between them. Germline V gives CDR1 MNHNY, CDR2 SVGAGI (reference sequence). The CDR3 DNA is TGTGCCAGCCTGCGGGGATCCGCTGAAGCTTTCTTT. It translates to CASLRGSAEAFF.

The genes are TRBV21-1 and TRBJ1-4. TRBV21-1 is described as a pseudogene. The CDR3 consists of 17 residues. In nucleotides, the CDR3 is TGTGCCAGCAGAACGGGAGTCCCACAGCGGCCTAATGAAAAACTGTTTTTT. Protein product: CASRTGVPQRPNEKLFF.

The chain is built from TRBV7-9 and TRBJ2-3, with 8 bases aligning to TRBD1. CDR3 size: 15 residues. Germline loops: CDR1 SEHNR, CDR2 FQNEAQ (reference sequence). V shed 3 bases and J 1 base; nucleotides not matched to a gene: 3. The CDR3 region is CASSLRGQGTDTQYF. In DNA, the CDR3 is TGTGCCAGCAGCTTGAGGGGACAGGGCACAGATACGCAGTATTTT.

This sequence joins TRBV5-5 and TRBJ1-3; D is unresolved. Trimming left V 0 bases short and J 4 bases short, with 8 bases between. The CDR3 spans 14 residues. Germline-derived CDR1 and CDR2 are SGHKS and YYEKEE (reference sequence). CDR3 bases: TGTGCCAGCAGCTTGGGGCCAGCAGGAAACACCATATATTTT. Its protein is CASSLGPAGNTIYF.

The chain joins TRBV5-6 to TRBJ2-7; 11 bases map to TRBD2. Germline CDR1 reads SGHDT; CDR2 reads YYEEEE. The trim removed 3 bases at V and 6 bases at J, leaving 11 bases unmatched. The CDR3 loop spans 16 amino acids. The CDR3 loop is CASSSPTSGALFEQYF. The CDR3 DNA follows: TGTGCCAGCAGCTCCCCGACTAGCGGGGCCCTTTTCGAGCAGTACTTC.

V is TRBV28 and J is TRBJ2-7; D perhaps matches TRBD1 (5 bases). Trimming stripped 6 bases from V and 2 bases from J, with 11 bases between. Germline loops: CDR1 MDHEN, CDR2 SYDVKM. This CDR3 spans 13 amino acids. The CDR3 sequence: CASRRTDTYEQYF. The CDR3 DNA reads TGTGCCAGCAGAAGGACGGACACCTACGAGCAGTACTTC.

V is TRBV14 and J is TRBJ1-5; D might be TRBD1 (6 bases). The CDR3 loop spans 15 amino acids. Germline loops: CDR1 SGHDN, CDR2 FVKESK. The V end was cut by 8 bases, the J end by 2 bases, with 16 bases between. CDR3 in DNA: TGTGCCAGCCCACGGGGGGGGCACGGCAATCAGCCCCAGCATTTT. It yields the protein CASPRGGHGNQPQHF.

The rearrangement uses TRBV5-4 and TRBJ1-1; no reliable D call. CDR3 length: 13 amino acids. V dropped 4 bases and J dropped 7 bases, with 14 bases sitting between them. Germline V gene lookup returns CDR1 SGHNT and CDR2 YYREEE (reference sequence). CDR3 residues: CASSLARTFEAFF. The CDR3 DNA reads TGTGCCAGCAGCCTAGCACGGACCTTTGAAGCTTTCTTT.

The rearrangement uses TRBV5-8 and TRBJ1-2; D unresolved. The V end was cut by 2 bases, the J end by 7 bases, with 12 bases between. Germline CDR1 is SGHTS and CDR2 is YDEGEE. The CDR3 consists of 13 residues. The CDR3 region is CASSLIGRSGYTF. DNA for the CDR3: TGTGCCAGCAGCTTAATAGGGAGGAGTGGCTACACCTTC.

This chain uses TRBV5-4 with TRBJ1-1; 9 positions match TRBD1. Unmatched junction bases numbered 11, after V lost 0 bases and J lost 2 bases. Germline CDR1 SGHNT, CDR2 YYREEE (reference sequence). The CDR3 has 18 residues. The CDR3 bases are TGTGCCAGCAGCTTGGGCTCCCCACCGACAGGGGGTAACACTGAAGCTTTCTTT. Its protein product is CASSLGSPPTGGNTEAFF. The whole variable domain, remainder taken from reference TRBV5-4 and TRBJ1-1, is ETGVTQSPTHLIKTRGQQVTLRCSSQSGHNTVSWYQQALGQGPQFIFQYYREEENGRGNFPPRFSGLQFPNYSSELNVNALELDDSALYLCASSLGSPPTGGNTEAFFGQGTRLTVV.

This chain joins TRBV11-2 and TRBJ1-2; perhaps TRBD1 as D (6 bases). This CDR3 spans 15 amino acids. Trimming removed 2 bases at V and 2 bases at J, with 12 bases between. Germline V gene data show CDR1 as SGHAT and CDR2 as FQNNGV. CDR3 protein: CASSLSPDSNYGYTF. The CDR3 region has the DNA TGTGCCAGCAGCTTATCCCCGGACAGCAACTATGGCTACACCTTC. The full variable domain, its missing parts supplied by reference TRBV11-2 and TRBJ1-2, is EAGVAQSPRYKIIEKRQSVAFWCNPISGHATLYWYQQILGQGPKLLIQFQNNGVVDDSQLPKDRFSAERLKGVDSTLKIQPAKLEDSAVYLCASSLSPDSNYGYTFGSGTRLTVV.

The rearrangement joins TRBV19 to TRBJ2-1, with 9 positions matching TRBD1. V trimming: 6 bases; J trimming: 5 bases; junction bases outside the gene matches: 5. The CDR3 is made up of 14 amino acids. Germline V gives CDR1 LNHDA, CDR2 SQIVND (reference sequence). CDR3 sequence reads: CASSRDRVDNEQFF. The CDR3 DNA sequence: TGTGCCAGTAGCCGGGACAGGGTGGACAATGAGCAGTTCTTC.

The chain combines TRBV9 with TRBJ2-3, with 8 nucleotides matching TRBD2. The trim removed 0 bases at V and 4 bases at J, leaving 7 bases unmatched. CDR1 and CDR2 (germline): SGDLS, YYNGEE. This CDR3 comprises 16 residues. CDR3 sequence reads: CASSVVGRGVADTQYF. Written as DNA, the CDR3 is TGTGCCAGCAGCGTAGTTGGGCGGGGGGTCGCAGATACGCAGTATTTT.

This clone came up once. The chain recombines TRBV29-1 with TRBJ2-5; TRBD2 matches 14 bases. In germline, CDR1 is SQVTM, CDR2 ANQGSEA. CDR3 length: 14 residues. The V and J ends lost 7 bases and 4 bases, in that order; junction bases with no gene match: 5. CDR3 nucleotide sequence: TGCAGCGGCGGACTAGCGGGGGGACGAGAGACCCAGTACTTC. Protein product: CSGGLAGGRETQYF.

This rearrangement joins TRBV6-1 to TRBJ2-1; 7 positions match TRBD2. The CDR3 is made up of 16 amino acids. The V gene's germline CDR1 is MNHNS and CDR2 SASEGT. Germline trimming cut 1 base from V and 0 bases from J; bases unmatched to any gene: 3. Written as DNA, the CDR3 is TGTGCCAGCAGTGAAGTCGGGGGGAACTCCTACAATGAGCAGTTCTTC. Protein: CASSEVGGNSYNEQFF.

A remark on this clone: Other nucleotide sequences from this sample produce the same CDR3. The CDR3 DNA is TGTGCCAGCAGCCCCGGGGGGAGCAATCAGCCCCAGCATTTT. Translating gives CASSPGGSNQPQHF. The rearrangement uses TRBV7-9 and TRBJ1-5; tentative D call: TRBD1 (5 bases). The CDR3 length is 14 residues. Deletions cut 5 bases from V and 1 base from J, with 9 bases between. Germline V gene data show CDR1 as SEHNR and CDR2 as FQNEAQ (reference sequence).

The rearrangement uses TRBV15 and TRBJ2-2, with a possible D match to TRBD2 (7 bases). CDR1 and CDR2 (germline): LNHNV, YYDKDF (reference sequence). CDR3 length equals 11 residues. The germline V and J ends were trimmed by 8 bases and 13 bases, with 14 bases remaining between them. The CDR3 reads CATRGAQGLFF. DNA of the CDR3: TGTGCCACCCGGGGGGCACAAGGGCTGTTTTTT. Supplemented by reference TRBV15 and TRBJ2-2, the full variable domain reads DAMVIQNPRYQVTQFGKPVTLSCSQTLNHNVMYWYQQKSSQAPKLLFHYYDKDFNNEADTPDNFQSRRPNTSFCFLDIRSPGLGDTAMYLCATRGAQGLFFGEGSRLTVL.